The 12 T cell receptor beta chains in this list originate from one sample, sequenced in a study of CD8 T cells in Susac syndrome. RNA amounts of about 0.45 to 1 ug underwent reverse transcription with random hexamers. A single record per CDR3 protein comes from TCRdb applying MiXCR to the immunoSEQ multiplex PCR reads. The table shows about 300,000 distinct CDR3 sequences, with about 91% occurring only once. Sequenced sample: CD4+ T cells from PBMCs. All receptors derive from a human donor with multiple sclerosis.

In this sample, this clonotype turned up once. This chain connects TRBV3-1 to TRBJ1-2; 10 nucleotides agree with TRBD1. The CDR3 spans 14 residues. V shed 4 bases, J shed 8 bases, and the junction held 7 bases outside the gene matches. The germline V gene encodes CDR1 LGHDT and CDR2 YNNKEL (reference sequence). The DNA for the CDR3 is TGTGCCAGCAGCCTGGGACAGGGGAAAAAAGGCTACACCTTC. It translates to CASSLGQGKKGYTF. Based on the CDR3 plus reference TRBV3-1 and TRBJ1-2, the full variable domain is DTAVSQTPKYLVTQMGNDKSIKCEQNLGHDTMYWYKQDSKKFLKIMFSYNNKELIINETVPNRFSPKSPDKAHLNLHINSLELGDSAVYFCASSLGQGKKGYTFGSGTRLTVV.

The V call is TRBV7-9, the J call TRBJ2-3, with 9 bases that match TRBD2. V lost 1 base and J lost 5; bases outside the gene matches: 13. The CDR3 totals 18 residues. Germline CDR1 is SEHNR and CDR2 is FQNEAQ (reference sequence). Here the CDR3 reads CASSLVWRGGPVKDTQYF. The CDR3 region has the DNA TGTGCCAGCAGCTTAGTATGGCGGGGGGGCCCGGTTAAAGATACGCAGTATTTT.

The gene calls are TRBV5-1 and TRBJ2-5; a possible D gene is TRBD1 (6 bases). V lost 4 bases and J lost 1, with 14 bases in between. This CDR3 contains 15 residues. Germline CDR1 and CDR2: SGHRS and YFSETQ. The CDR3 DNA reads as TGCGCCAGCAGCCTCGAACAGGGTATCCAAGAGACCCAGTACTTC. Its translation: CASSLEQGIQETQYF.

The J gene is TRBJ2-2, the V gene TRBV14; D call uncertain. V was clipped by 1 base and J by 7 bases, with 13 bases between them. Per the germline V gene, CDR1 is SGHDN and CDR2 is FVKESK. CDR3 size: 15 residues. The CDR3 region is CASSQGFASVGELFF. The CDR3 nucleotides read TGTGCCAGCAGCCAAGGTTTCGCAAGCGTCGGGGAGCTGTTTTTT. The variable domain in full, with the rest retrieved from reference TRBV14 and TRBJ2-2, is EAGVTQFPSHSVIEKGQTVTLRCDPISGHDNLYWYRRVMGKEIKFLLHFVKESKQDESGMPNNRFLAERTGGTYSTLKVQPAELEDSGVYFCASSQGFASVGELFFGEGSRLTVL.

This clonotype is a singleton in its sample. The gene calls are TRBV19 and TRBJ1-3, with D possibly being TRBD1 (6 bases). CDR1 and CDR2 from the germline V gene are LNHDA and SQIVND (reference sequence). Trimming removed 10 bases at V and 4 bases at J, with 11 bases between. The CDR3 loop spans 12 amino acids. The CDR3 coding sequence is TGTGCCACCGACACAGGGGGAAACACCATATATTTT. Translated: CATDTGGNTIYF. Full variable domain (rest looked up from reference TRBV19 and TRBJ1-3): DGGITQSPKYLFRKEGQNVTLSCEQNLNHDAMYWYRQDPGQGLRLIYYSQIVNDFQKGDIAEGYSVSREKKESFPLTVTSAQKNPTAFYLCATDTGGNTIYFGEGSWLTVV.

The V and J genes are TRBV30 and TRBJ1-2, with 7 positions matching TRBD1. From germline, CDR1 is GTSNPN and CDR2 SVGIG (reference sequence). There are 12 residues in the CDR3. J gave up 9 bases and V 4 bases, and 8 bases lay outside the gene matches. As DNA, the CDR3 is TGTGCCTGGACGGGACAGATAAGGAGCTACACCTTC. Translated, it gives CAWTGQIRSYTF.

J is TRBJ1-5 and V is TRBV29-1; 8 bases fit TRBD1. J was trimmed by 6 bases and V by 6 bases; bases with no gene match: 7. Germline CDR1 and CDR2: SQVTM and ANQGSEA. The CDR3 runs 13 residues. The CDR3 bases are TGCAGCGTGGGGGGACAGGACGGTCAGCCCCAGCATTTT. It codes for CSVGGQDGQPQHF. Drawing the rest from reference TRBV29-1 and TRBJ1-5, the complete variable domain is SAVISQKPSRDICQRGTSLTIQCQVDSQVTMMFWYRQQPGQSLTLIATANQGSEATYESGFVIDKFPISRPNLTFSTLTVSNMSPEDSSIYLCSVGGQDGQPQHFGDGTRLSIL.

The V call is TRBV13, the J call TRBJ2-1; 9 bases align to TRBD1. Germline V gives CDR1 PRHDT, CDR2 FYEKMQ (reference sequence). This CDR3 region has 15 residues. Losses at the gene ends were 3 bases for V and 6 bases for J; bases not matched to a gene: 6. The CDR3 loop reads CASSLTWTGVNEQFF. CDR3 DNA sequence: TGTGCCAGCAGCTTGACTTGGACAGGGGTCAATGAGCAGTTCTTC.

This clonotype was counted once. CDR3 sequence: CASSLWTGGTEAFF. The CDR3 DNA is TGCGCCAGCAGCTTGTGGACAGGGGGGACTGAAGCTTTCTTT. V gene TRBV5-1 combines with J gene TRBJ1-1; TRBD1 aligns across 10 bases. Germline V gene sequence: CDR1 SGHRS, CDR2 YFSETQ. The ends lost 1 base at V and 5 bases at J; junction bases unmatched: 2. The CDR3 length is 14 residues.

This clonotype was seen a few times. The V gene is TRBV2, the J gene TRBJ2-7; TRBD1 agrees at 10 bases. J lost 5 bases, V lost 5 bases, and 6 bases had no gene match. CDR3 length: 14 amino acids. Germline CDR1 and CDR2: SNHLY and FYNNEI. CDR3 sequence: CASSPRTGGNEQYF. The CDR3 coding sequence is TGTGCCAGCAGTCCCCGGACAGGGGGGAACGAGCAGTACTTC.

The chain is built from TRBV7-3 and TRBJ2-2, with 8 bases that match TRBD2. V shed 5 bases and J 0 bases; nucleotides not matched to a gene: 11. This CDR3 region has 18 residues. The germline V gene has CDR1 SGHTA and CDR2 FQGTGA. CDR3 protein: CASSQNRGGKSNTGELFF. In DNA form, the CDR3 reads TGTGCCAGCAGCCAGAATCGCGGGGGGAAATCGAACACCGGGGAGCTGTTTTTT.

The CDR3 loop is CASSWAPGRLGELFF. The CDR3 DNA is TGTGCCAGCAGCTGGGCCCCGGGCCGTCTCGGGGAGCTGTTTTTT. This sequence joins TRBV9 and TRBJ2-2; D gene uncertain. Germline CDR1 SGDLS, CDR2 YYNGEE. Trimming removed 4 bases at V and 7 bases at J, with 17 bases between. This CDR3 is 15 amino acids long.